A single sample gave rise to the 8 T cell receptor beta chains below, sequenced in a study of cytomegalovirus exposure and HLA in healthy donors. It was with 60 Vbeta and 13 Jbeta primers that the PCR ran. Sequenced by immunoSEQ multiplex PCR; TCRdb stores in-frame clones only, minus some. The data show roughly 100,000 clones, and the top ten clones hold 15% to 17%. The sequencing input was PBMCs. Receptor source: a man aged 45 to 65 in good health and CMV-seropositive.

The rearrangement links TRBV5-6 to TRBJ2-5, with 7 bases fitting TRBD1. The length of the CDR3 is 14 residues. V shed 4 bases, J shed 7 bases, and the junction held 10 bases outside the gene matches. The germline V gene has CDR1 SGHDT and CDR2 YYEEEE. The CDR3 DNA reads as TGTGCCAGCAGCAGTGGGACAGTCCATGGGACCCAGTACTTC. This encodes CASSSGTVHGTQYF. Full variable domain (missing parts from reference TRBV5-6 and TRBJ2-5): DAGVTQSPTHLIKTRGQQVTLRCSPKSGHDTVSWYQQALGQGPQFIFQYYEEEERQRGNFPDRFSGHQFPNYSSELNVNALLLGDSALYLCASSSGTVHGTQYFGPGTRLLVL.

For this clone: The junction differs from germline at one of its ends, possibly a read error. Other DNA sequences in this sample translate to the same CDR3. The CDR3 region has the DNA TGTGCCTGGAGTAAAGGGGGATTCGGTCAGCCTCAGCATTTT. It codes for CAWSKGGFGQPQHF. This rearrangement joins TRBV30 to TRBJ1-5; the D gene is possibly TRBD1 (6 bases). Germline V gene data show CDR1 as GTSNPN and CDR2 as SVGIG (reference sequence). The CDR3 is 14 residues long.

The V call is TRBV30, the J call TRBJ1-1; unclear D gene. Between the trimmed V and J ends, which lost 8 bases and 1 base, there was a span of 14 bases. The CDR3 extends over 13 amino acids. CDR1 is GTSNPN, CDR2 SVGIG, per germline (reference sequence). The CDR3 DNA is TGTGCCGGGATAGGACTGGGGAACACTGAAGCTTTCTTT. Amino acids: CAGIGLGNTEAFF. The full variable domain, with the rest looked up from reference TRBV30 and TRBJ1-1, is SQTIHQWPATLVQPVGSPLSLECTVEGTSNPNLYWYRQAAGRGLQLLFYSVGIGQISSEVPQNLSASRPQDRQFILSSKKLLLSDSGFYLCAGIGLGNTEAFFGQGTRLTVV.

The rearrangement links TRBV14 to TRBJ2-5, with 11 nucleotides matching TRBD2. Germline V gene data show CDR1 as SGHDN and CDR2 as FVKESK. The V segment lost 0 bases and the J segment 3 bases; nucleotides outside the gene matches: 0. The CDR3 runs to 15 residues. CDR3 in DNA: TGTGCCAGCAGCCAAGAACTAGCGGGAGAAGAGACCCAGTACTTC. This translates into CASSQELAGEETQYF.

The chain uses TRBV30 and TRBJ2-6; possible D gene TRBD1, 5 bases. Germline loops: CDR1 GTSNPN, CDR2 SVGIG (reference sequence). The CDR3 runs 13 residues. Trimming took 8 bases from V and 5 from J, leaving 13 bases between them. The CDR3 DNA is TGTGCCGGACGGACATTTAGGGCCAACGTCCTGACTTTC. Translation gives CAGRTFRANVLTF.

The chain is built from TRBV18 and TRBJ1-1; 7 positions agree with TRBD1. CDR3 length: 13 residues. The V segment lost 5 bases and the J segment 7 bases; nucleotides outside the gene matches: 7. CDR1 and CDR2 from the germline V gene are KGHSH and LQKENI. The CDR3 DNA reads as TGTGCCAGCTCATACCACCGGGACAGTGAAGCTTTCTTT. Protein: CASSYHRDSEAFF.

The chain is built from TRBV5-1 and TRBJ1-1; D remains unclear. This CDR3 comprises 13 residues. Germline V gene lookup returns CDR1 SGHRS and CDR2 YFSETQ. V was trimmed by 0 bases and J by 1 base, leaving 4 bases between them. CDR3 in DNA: TGCGCCAGCAGCTTGGTGGCGAACACTGAAGCTTTCTTT. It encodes CASSLVANTEAFF.

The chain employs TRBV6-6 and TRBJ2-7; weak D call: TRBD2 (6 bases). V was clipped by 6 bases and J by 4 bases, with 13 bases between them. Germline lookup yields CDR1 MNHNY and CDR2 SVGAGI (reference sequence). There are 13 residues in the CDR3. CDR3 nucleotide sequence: TGTGCCAGCAGCCCGGGAGTTCTTTACGAGCAGTACTTC. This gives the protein CASSPGVLYEQYF.